A single sample gave rise to the 3 T cell receptor beta chains below, sequenced in a study of cytomegalovirus exposure and HLA in healthy donors. Amplification used 60 Vbeta primers and 13 Jbeta primers. Clones were sequenced by immunoSEQ multiplex PCR, and TCRdb holds only the in-frame ones, with some missing. The profile shows approximately 150,000 clones, about three quarters of them singletons. The specimen sequenced was PBMCs. Receptors originate from a woman aged 18-30 years in good health and CMV-seronegative.

The chain couples TRBV27 to TRBJ2-1; TRBD2 is a possible D gene (5 bases). CDR1 and CDR2 from the germline V gene are MNHEY and SMNVEV (reference sequence). The CDR3 is made up of 16 amino acids. Trimming removed 0 bases from V and 0 bases from J, with 9 bases in between. This CDR3 reads CASSLSYGISYNEQFF. In DNA form, the CDR3 reads TGTGCCAGCAGTTTATCGTACGGGATCTCCTACAATGAGCAGTTCTTC.

A single count supports this clone. The chain carries TRBV27 and TRBJ1-1; possibly TRBD1 for D (6 bases). The CDR3 totals 13 residues. In germline, CDR1 is MNHEY, CDR2 SMNVEV (reference sequence). V shed 4 bases and J shed 1 base, with 7 bases lying between them. The CDR3 DNA is TGTGCCAGCAGTTACAGGGCGAACACTGAAGCTTTCTTT. It yields the protein CASSYRANTEAFF.

This chain connects TRBV9 to TRBJ2-3, with D possibly TRBD2 on 6 matching bases. V was clipped by 0 bases and J by 2 bases, with 10 bases between them. The CDR3 has 15 amino acids. Germline V gene lookup returns CDR1 SGDLS and CDR2 YYNGEE. The CDR3 DNA reads as TGTGCCAGCAGCGTAGGTGGGGACTCCACAGATACGCAGTATTTT. Translation gives CASSVGGDSTDTQYF.